The 3 T cell receptor beta chains below were found in one sample sequenced in a study of identical twins. MiXCR, applied by TCRdb to the 5' RACE reads, yields one record per CDR3 protein. This sample has approximately 490,000 distinct CDR3 sequences, with about 20% found just once. The sample was also linked to a second study, of yellow fever vaccine responses in identical twins.

Sequencing used CD4+ T cells sorted from blood. These receptors were taken from a woman under 30 in good health.

This sequence joins TRBV7-9 and TRBJ2-3, with 8 bases fitting TRBD2. V dropped 1 base and J dropped 0; count of bases not matched to a gene: 3. The CDR3 runs to 16 residues. Looked up from germline, CDR1 is SEHNR and CDR2 is FQNEAQ (reference sequence). In DNA form, the CDR3 reads TGTGCCAGCAGCTTAGTAGCGGGGTATAGCACAGATACGCAGTATTTT. The encoded protein is CASSLVAGYSTDTQYF.

This sequence joins TRBV6-1 and TRBJ2-2; D perhaps matches TRBD2 (6 bases). Germline V CDR1 and CDR2: MNHNS, SASEGT. V gave up 6 bases and J gave up 7 bases, with 18 bases separating them. The CDR3 totals 15 residues. In DNA form, the CDR3 reads TGTGCCAGCAGCTCCGGGACGGGGGTTGTCGGGGAGCTGTTTTTT. This codes for CASSSGTGVVGELFF.

In its sample, this clonotype was seen a few times. The chain carries TRBV4-1 and TRBJ2-1; D perhaps matches TRBD2 (6 bases). This CDR3 contains 18 residues. The V gene lost 0 bases and the J gene lost 6 bases, with 21 bases spanning the gap. Germline values: CDR1 MGHRA, CDR2 YSYEKL. CDR3 bases: TGCGCCAGCAGCCAAGATCATGATACCGGGAGAGTCCCCAATGAGCAGTTCTTC. Protein product: CASSQDHDTGRVPNEQFF.